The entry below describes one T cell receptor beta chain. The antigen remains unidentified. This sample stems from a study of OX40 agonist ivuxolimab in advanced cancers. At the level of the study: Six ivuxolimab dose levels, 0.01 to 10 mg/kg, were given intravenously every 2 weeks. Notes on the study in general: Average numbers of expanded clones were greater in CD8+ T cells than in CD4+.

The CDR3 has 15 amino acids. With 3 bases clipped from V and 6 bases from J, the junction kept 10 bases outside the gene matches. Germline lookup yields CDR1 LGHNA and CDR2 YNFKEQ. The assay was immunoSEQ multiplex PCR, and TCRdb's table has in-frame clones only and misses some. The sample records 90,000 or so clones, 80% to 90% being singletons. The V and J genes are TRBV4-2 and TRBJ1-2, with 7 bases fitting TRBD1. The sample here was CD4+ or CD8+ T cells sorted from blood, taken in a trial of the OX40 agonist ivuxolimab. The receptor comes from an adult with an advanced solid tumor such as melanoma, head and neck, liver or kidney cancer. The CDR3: CASSQNSGQVDGYTF. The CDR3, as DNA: TGTGCCAGCAGCCAGAATTCCGGACAGGTGGATGGCTACACCTTC.